Listed here are 14 T cell receptor beta chains from one sample, sequenced in a study of blood T cell repertoires in COVID-19. TCRdb's table, derived via immunoSEQ multiplex PCR, lists solely in-frame clones and lacks some. The table includes about 340,000 clones, about 88% detected once. Sequences were obtained from peripheral blood. These receptor sequences come from a woman in her seventies with COVID-19, enrolled during active disease.

This clone has a handful of counts. This chain uses TRBV11-2 with TRBJ1-2; a weak D match, TRBD1 (6 bases). CDR3 length: 13 residues. The ends were cut back, 1 base at V and 4 bases at J, with 7 bases in the middle. Germline loops: CDR1 SGHAT, CDR2 FQNNGV. CDR3: CASSLGGGYGYTF. As DNA, the CDR3 is TGTGCCAGCAGCTTAGGAGGGGGCTATGGCTACACCTTC.

This clone was counted once. The V gene is TRBV7-2, the J gene TRBJ1-6; D possibly corresponds to TRBD1 (6 bases). V lost 2 bases, J lost 7 bases, and 12 bases lay in between. The CDR3 is 15 residues long. Germline assignment: CDR1 SGHTA and CDR2 FQGNSA. In DNA, the CDR3 is TGTGCCAGCAGCTTAAACAGGGACGGAAATTCACCCCTCCACTTT. Its protein product is CASSLNRDGNSPLHF.

In its sample, this clone was seen a few times. V is TRBV7-2 and J is TRBJ2-2; 9 bases agree with TRBD2. Germline-derived CDR1 and CDR2 are SGHTA and FQGNSA. CDR3 length: 16 residues. The trim removed 4 bases at V and 3 bases at J, leaving 6 bases unmatched. Here the CDR3 DNA reads TGTGCCAGCAGCTCCTTTAGCGGGGGATACACCGGGGAGCTGTTTTTT. Protein: CASSSFSGGYTGELFF. The full variable domain, completed using reference TRBV7-2 and TRBJ2-2, is GAGVSQSPSNKVTEKGKDVELRCDPISGHTALYWYRQSLGQGLEFLIYFQGNSAPDKSGLPSDRFSAERTGGSVSTLTIQRTQQEDSAVYLCASSSFSGGYTGELFFGEGSRLTVL.

The chain recombines TRBV11-3 with TRBJ2-2, with TRBD2 matching 10 bases. The CDR3 consists of 15 residues. The germline V gene encodes CDR1 SGHNT and CDR2 YENEEA. V shed 4 bases and J 2 bases; nucleotides not matched to a gene: 1. The CDR3 DNA follows: TGTGCCAGCAGCTCTAGCGGGGGAAACACCGGGGAGCTGTTTTTT. This translates into CASSSSGGNTGELFF. Full variable domain (remainder filled in from reference TRBV11-3 and TRBJ2-2): EAGVVQSPRYKIIEKKQPVAFWCNPISGHNTLYWYLQNLGQGPELLIRYENEEAVDDSQLPKDRFSAERLKGVDSTLKIQPAELGDSAVYLCASSSSGGNTGELFFGEGSRLTVL.

This clone was picked up a small number of times. The chain joins TRBV30 to TRBJ1-1, with D perhaps TRBD1 (5 bases). CDR1 is GTSNPN, CDR2 SVGIG, per germline (reference sequence). The CDR3 contains 17 residues. Trimming took 0 bases from V and 5 from J, leaving 22 bases between them. CDR3 region: CAWSVGRILAGRTEAFF. CDR3 DNA sequence: TGTGCCTGGAGTGTAGGAAGGATTTTGGCAGGGAGGACTGAAGCTTTCTTT. Full variable domain (remainder filled in from reference TRBV30 and TRBJ1-1): SQTIHQWPATLVQPVGSPLSLECTVEGTSNPNLYWYRQAAGRGLQLLFYSVGIGQISSEVPQNLSASRPQDRQFILSSKKLLLSDSGFYLCAWSVGRILAGRTEAFFGQGTRLTVV.

The chain combines TRBV7-2 with TRBJ1-5, with D unresolved. Germline CDR1 SGHTA, CDR2 FQGNSA. There are 14 residues in the CDR3. Trimming removed 6 bases at V and 4 bases at J, with 13 bases between. This CDR3 is CASSQTGGNQPQHF. The CDR3 DNA is TGTGCCAGCAGTCAGACTGGCGGGAATCAGCCCCAGCATTTT.

V and J are TRBV3-1 (or the pseudogene TRBV3-2) and TRBJ2-1; 8 bases match TRBD2. The CDR3 is made up of 15 amino acids. CDR1 and CDR2 from the germline V gene are LGHDT and YNNKEL (reference sequence). The V gene end was trimmed by 4 bases and the J gene end by 3 bases; junction bases not matched to a gene: 5. The CDR3 nucleotides read TGTGCCAGCAGCCCCACGGGACTAGTCTACAATGAGCAGTTCTTC. Protein product: CASSPTGLVYNEQFF.

This clone was counted only a few times. This chain joins TRBV27 and TRBJ1-4; 8 bases are shared with TRBD1. The V segment lost 6 bases and the J segment 7 bases; nucleotides outside the gene matches: 10. The germline V gene has CDR1 MNHEY and CDR2 SMNVEV (reference sequence). The CDR3 is made up of 15 amino acids. CDR3 DNA sequence: TGTGCCAGCAGAACATCCAGGACAGGGAGTGAAAAACTGTTTTTT. This encodes CASRTSRTGSEKLFF. Variable domain in full (rest from reference TRBV27 and TRBJ1-4): EAQVTQNPRYLITVTGKKLTVTCSQNMNHEYMSWYRQDPGLGLRQIYYSMNVEVTDKGDVPEGYKVSRKEKRNFPLILESPSPNQTSLYFCASRTSRTGSEKLFFGSGTQLSVL.

The rearrangement uses TRBV5-1 and TRBJ1-2; 8 nucleotides match TRBD1. The V and J ends lost 3 bases and 12 bases, in that order; junction bases with no gene match: 4. CDR3 length: 11 residues. Germline CDR1 SGHRS, CDR2 YFSETQ. In DNA form, the CDR3 reads TGCGCCAGCAGCTCCGACAGGGGCCACACCTTC. Its translation: CASSSDRGHTF.

The V gene is TRBV11-1, the J gene TRBJ2-1; tentatively, D is TRBD1 (6 bases). Germline values: CDR1 SGHAT, CDR2 FQDESV (reference sequence). The V gene lost 5 bases and the J gene lost 5 bases, with 16 bases spanning the gap. This CDR3 has 15 residues. The CDR3 protein is CASSLTGTSHNEQFF. The CDR3, as DNA: TGTGCCAGCAGCCTAACCGGGACATCACACAATGAGCAGTTCTTC.

A few counts support this clone. The rearrangement joins TRBV30 to TRBJ2-1; TRBD1 is a possible D gene (5 bases). Looked up from germline, CDR1 is GTSNPN and CDR2 is SVGIG (reference sequence). V dropped 1 base and J dropped 8 bases, with 12 bases sitting between them. The length of the CDR3 is 13 residues. The CDR3 bases are TGTGCCTGGAGTGAAAGGGGTGTGGATGAGCAGTTCTTC. Its translation is CAWSERGVDEQFF.

The chain couples TRBV2 to TRBJ1-5; TRBD1 might be the D (5 bases). CDR3 length: 13 residues. Germline-derived CDR1 and CDR2 are SNHLY and FYNNEI. V was clipped by 4 bases and J by 7 bases, with 11 bases between them. As DNA, the CDR3 is TGTGCCAGCAGTGGATCGGGGGGACAGCCCCAGCATTTT. Translating gives CASSGSGGQPQHF.

The V gene is TRBV5-4, the J gene TRBJ1-1; D is ambiguous. Germline CDR1 and CDR2: SGHNT and YYREEE (reference sequence). The CDR3 extends over 14 amino acids. Trimming shortened V by 3 bases and J by 4 bases, and 13 bases separated the two germline ends. The CDR3 sequence is CASSSEGVSTEAFF. In DNA, the CDR3 is TGTGCCAGCAGCTCCGAGGGTGTGAGCACTGAAGCTTTCTTT.

This sequence joins TRBV28 and TRBJ1-2; 8 nucleotides agree with TRBD1. J lost 4 bases, V lost 4 bases, and 5 bases had no gene match. The CDR3 consists of 14 residues. Germline V CDR1 and CDR2: MDHEN, SYDVKM. The CDR3 nucleotides read TGTGCCAGCAGTTCGATCCAGGGGGCCTATGGCTACACCTTC. It encodes CASSSIQGAYGYTF.